One sample yielded the 27 T cell receptor beta chains listed below, sequenced in a study of Graves' ophthalmopathy and Graves' hyperthyroidism (dated by TCRdb to 2017 to 2018). This sample was sequenced with an Illumina HiSeq 2000. TCR beta CDR3 regions were amplified from RNA transcripts for repertoire sequencing. A first-round RT-PCR used HTBI primers with the Qiagen OneStep RT-PCR kit, followed by a second-round multiplex PCR, size selection and purification. The raw public data were reprocessed by TCRdb itself: fastp quality trimming at Q25, MiXCR clonotype calling, in-frame beta chains only. Identical CDR3 proteins give one entry, which carries the most common genes and DNA. The sample yields about 550,000 distinct CDR3 sequences; under 45% were counted once. The ten largest clones take up about 4.2% of the sample. The sample was peripheral blood or thyroid tissue (not recorded which). The receptors were sampled from an adult man with Graves' hyperthyroidism.

This chain links TRBV29-1 with TRBJ1-2; 9 bases agree with TRBD1. Germline loops: CDR1 SQVTM, CDR2 ANQGSEA. V lost 0 bases and J lost 4; bases outside the gene matches: 0. This CDR3 is built from 13 residues. The CDR3 bases are TGCAGCGTTGAAGAGGGACAGGGCTATGGCTACACCTTC. Protein: CSVEEGQGYGYTF.

V usage is TRBV29-1 and J usage is TRBJ1-1; 11 bases agree with TRBD1. CDR1 SQVTM and CDR2 ANQGSEA come from the germline V gene. Losses at the gene ends were 1 base for V and 0 bases for J; bases not matched to a gene: 4. This CDR3 is built from 16 residues. CDR3 residues: CSVEGDRGSLNTEAFF. CDR3 nucleotides: TGCAGCGTTGAAGGGGACAGGGGGTCTCTGAACACTGAAGCTTTCTTT.

This clonotype was detected many times. The CDR3 nucleotides are TGCGCCAGCACCCGGGACAGGACCTACGAGCAGTACTTC. As protein: CASTRDRTYEQYF. This chain joins TRBV5-1 and TRBJ2-7; 8 bases match TRBD1. The CDR3 covers 13 residues. Germline V gives CDR1 SGHRS, CDR2 YFSETQ. Trimming took 6 bases from V and 2 from J; bases not matched to a gene: 4.

The sample holds many counts of this clonotype. The V call is TRBV10-3, the J call TRBJ1-5; 8 nucleotides agree with TRBD1. V lost 6 bases, J lost 12 bases, and 13 bases stayed unmatched. CDR1 and CDR2 from the germline V gene are ENHRY and SYGVKD. The CDR3 totals 14 residues. DNA of the CDR3: TGTGCCATCAGCGAGGGGCAAACAGGGGGTATCCAGCATTTT. Translation: CAISEGQTGGIQHF.

This clonotype was detected ten times or more. The chain links TRBV5-1 to TRBJ2-7; maybe TRBD1 (6 bases). CDR3 length equals 13 residues. The germline V and J ends were trimmed by 6 bases and 5 bases, with 15 bases remaining between them. Looked up from germline, CDR1 is SGHRS and CDR2 is YFSETQ. CDR3 DNA sequence: TGCGCCAGCACAGGGGCTTTTACTCACGAGCAGTACTTC. Its translation: CASTGAFTHEQYF.

This clonotype was detected a few times. The CDR3 nucleotides are TGTGCCAGCAGCCCTGCGGCAGCCCCGGGTGGTTCACCCCTCCACTTT. Amino acid sequence: CASSPAAAPGGSPLHF. V usage is TRBV28 and J usage is TRBJ1-6; D call uncertain. V was clipped by 6 bases and J by 9 bases, with 21 bases between them. The CDR3 extends over 16 amino acids. Germline loops: CDR1 MDHEN, CDR2 SYDVKM.

This clonotype came up a few times. The V and J genes are TRBV2 and TRBJ2-7, with 8 bases that match TRBD1. The trim removed 6 bases at V and 6 bases at J, leaving 7 bases unmatched. The CDR3 has 13 amino acids. Germline CDR1 and CDR2: SNHLY and FYNNEI. The DNA of the CDR3 is TGTGCCAGCAGCCCGCGGACAGGGTTCGAGCAGTACTTC. Residues: CASSPRTGFEQYF. The complete variable domain, with remaining parts taken from reference TRBV2 and TRBJ2-7, reads EPEVTQTPSHQVTQMGQEVILRCVPISNHLYFYWYRQILGQKVEFLVSFYNNEISEKSEIFDDQFSVERPDGSNFTLKIRSTKLEDSAMYFCASSPRTGFEQYFGPGTRLTVT.

The V gene is TRBV2, the J gene TRBJ1-2, with D perhaps TRBD1 (6 bases). V lost 3 bases, J lost 8 bases, and 13 bases lay in between. The CDR3 consists of 13 residues. In germline, CDR1 is SNHLY, CDR2 FYNNEI. CDR3 coding DNA: TGTGCCAGCAGTGAGCAGGGGACGGGAGGCTACACCTTC. This translates into CASSEQGTGGYTF.

A remark on this clonotype: With a much larger clone just one base away, this may be a read error. The gene calls are TRBV7-9 and TRBJ2-7; 7 nucleotides line up with TRBD1. The CDR3 spans 15 residues. CDR1 is SEHNR and CDR2 is FQNEAQ in the germline V gene (reference sequence). This CDR3 reads CASSTRDRFSYGQYF. DNA of the CDR3: TGTGCCAGCAGCACACGGGACAGATTCTCCTACGGGCAGTACTTC.

Ten or more counts support this clonotype. The chain links TRBV20-1 to TRBJ1-2; 7 positions match TRBD1. The germline V gene has CDR1 DFQATT and CDR2 SNEGSKA (reference sequence). The CDR3 extends over 13 amino acids. The V gene end was trimmed by 8 bases and the J gene end by 7 bases; junction bases not matched to a gene: 13. The CDR3 reads CSPREGTAPGYTF. The CDR3 DNA reads TGCAGTCCCAGGGAGGGGACAGCCCCTGGCTACACCTTC.

DNA of the CDR3: TGTGCCAGCAGTGAAGGCCGGGACAGGGGGCCAGAGACCCAGTACTTC. It encodes CASSEGRDRGPETQYF. The chain recombines TRBV2 with TRBJ2-5; TRBD1 matches 12 bases. J gave up 4 bases and V 1 base, and 4 bases lay outside the gene matches. This CDR3 is 16 amino acids long. Germline CDR1 is SNHLY and CDR2 is FYNNEI.

This clonotype has just a few counts. The chain has TRBV2 and TRBJ2-7; D may match TRBD1 or TRBD2 (5 bases each). The DNA end lines up better with TRBJ2-1; the J call may be wrong. The CDR3 extends over 15 amino acids. Germline lookup yields CDR1 SNHLY and CDR2 FYNNEI. The CDR3 DNA sequence: TGTGCCAGCAGTCCCCTTGAAGGGACGGAAGTAGAGCAGTTCTTC. This gives the protein CASSPLEGTEVEQFF.

This clonotype was counted at least ten times. The V and J genes are TRBV12-3 or TRBV12-4 and TRBJ1-6, with TRBD1 identical over 8 bases. There are 14 residues in the CDR3. Germline trimming cut 3 bases from V and 9 bases from J; bases unmatched to any gene: 4. The chain's CDR3 is CASSFGRGLSPLHF. For the CDR3, the DNA is TGTGCCAGCAGTTTTGGCAGGGGGCTTTCACCCCTCCACTTT.

This chain joins TRBV20-1 and TRBJ2-7; D unclear. V lost 0 bases, J lost 3 bases, and 9 bases lay in between. The germline gives CDR1 DFQATT, CDR2 SNEGSKA (reference sequence). The CDR3 sequence is 13 residues long. The CDR3: CSARDPDRYEQYF. The CDR3 coding sequence is TGCAGTGCTAGAGATCCCGACCGCTACGAGCAGTACTTC.

The V gene is TRBV10-3, the J gene TRBJ1-5; TRBD1 aligns across 7 bases. Germline V lookup: CDR1 ENHRY, CDR2 SYGVKD. Trimming took 10 bases from V and 11 from J; bases not matched to a gene: 8. The CDR3 has 11 residues. The CDR3 DNA is TGTGCCAGTAGACAGGGCAGATCCCAGCATTTT. Translation: CASRQGRSQHF.

The table lists this clonotype with a few counts. The genes are TRBV19 and TRBJ1-1, with D possibly being TRBD1 (5 bases). Trimming shortened V by 5 bases and J by 4 bases, and 14 bases separated the two germline ends. Per germline, CDR1 LNHDA and CDR2 SQIVND (reference sequence). The CDR3 is made up of 14 amino acids. The DNA of the CDR3 is TGTGCCAGTAGTGCGGTCGGGGGGGTCACTGAAGCTTTCTTT. Protein sequence: CASSAVGGVTEAFF.

This clonotype was observed at least ten times. The rearrangement uses TRBV5-1 and TRBJ2-7; TRBD1 agrees at 7 bases. Germline assignment: CDR1 SGHRS and CDR2 YFSETQ. Trimming took 2 bases from V and 6 from J; bases not matched to a gene: 14. The CDR3 is made up of 16 amino acids. CDR3 bases: TGCGCCAGCAGCTTTTGTCTTGACAGGGAAGGATGCGAGCAGTACTTC. Protein: CASSFCLDREGCEQYF.

This chain joins TRBV20-1 and TRBJ2-7; no definite D call. The CDR3 length is 15 residues. V lost 3 bases and J lost 7, with 22 bases in between. Per the germline V gene, CDR1 is DFQATT and CDR2 is SNEGSKA (reference sequence). As DNA, the CDR3 is TGCAGTGCTAGGAAGGACGCAACGAACACCGGGGAGCAGTACTTC. It yields the protein CSARKDATNTGEQYF.

This clonotype was seen a handful of times. The gene calls are TRBV27 and TRBJ2-2; D uncertain. Germline V CDR1 and CDR2: MNHEY, SMNVEV (reference sequence). V shed 5 bases and J shed 8 bases, with 12 bases lying between them. The CDR3 runs to 13 residues. The CDR3 sequence is CASSLSGFGELFF. Written as DNA, the CDR3 is TGTGCCAGCAGTCTCTCGGGTTTTGGGGAGCTGTTTTTT.

The CDR3 nucleotides are TGTGCCAGCAGCTTGCTAGCGGGGGGGATGGAGCAGTTCTTC. This codes for CASSLLAGGMEQFF. The chain combines TRBV7-9 with TRBJ2-7; the match to TRBD2 covers 12 bases. The end of the DNA fits TRBJ2-1 better, so the J call may be wrong. The CDR3 is 14 amino acids. CDR1 and CDR2 from the germline V gene are SEHNR and FQNEAQ (reference sequence).

This clonotype was recorded at least ten times. CDR3: CASRAGSSVHGYTF. DNA of the CDR3: TGCGCCAGCAGAGCAGGGTCTAGTGTTCATGGCTACACCTTC. The V and J genes are TRBV5-1 and TRBJ1-2; weak D call: TRBD1 (5 bases). The germline CDR1 and CDR2 sequences are SGHRS and YFSETQ. The CDR3 extends over 14 amino acids. Trimming left V 5 bases short and J 6 bases short, with 17 bases between.

J is TRBJ1-3 and V is TRBV5-1; 7 nucleotides agree with TRBD1. This CDR3 spans 14 amino acids. The J segment lost 2 bases and the V segment lost 4 bases, leaving 3 bases of the junction unmatched. Germline CDR1 and CDR2: SGHRS and YFSETQ. CDR3 in amino acids: CASSNRGAGNTIYF. The CDR3 DNA sequence: TGCGCCAGCAGCAACAGGGGTGCTGGAAACACCATATATTTT.

The chain uses TRBV29-1 and TRBJ2-7; D possibly corresponds to TRBD1 (6 bases). Trimming shortened V by 7 bases and J by 2 bases, and 24 bases separated the two germline ends. The CDR3 contains 16 residues. CDR1 and CDR2 from the germline V gene are SQVTM and ANQGSEA. The CDR3 protein is CSAIDRVGGSPYEQYF. CDR3 DNA: TGCAGCGCCATAGACCGGGTAGGGGGATCCCCCTACGAGCAGTACTTC.

The chain uses TRBV27 and TRBJ2-7; the D gene is possibly TRBD1 (5 bases). Germline assignment: CDR1 MNHEY and CDR2 SMNVEV (reference sequence). The V end lost 5 bases, the J end lost 3 bases, and 14 bases lay between the germline ends. This CDR3 region has 14 residues. DNA for the CDR3: TGTGCCAGCAGTCTCAGACAGAGACACTACGAGCAGTACTTC. This codes for CASSLRQRHYEQYF.

This clonotype was recorded a few times. The rearrangement links TRBV7-2 to TRBJ2-7; D remains ambiguous. The CDR3 is 12 residues long. CDR1 and CDR2 from the germline V gene are SGHTA and FQGNSA. The V end lost 2 bases, the J end lost 6 bases, and 8 bases lay between the germline ends. In DNA, the CDR3 is TGTGCCAGCAGCTTAACCGGGTTCGAGCAGTACTTC. Translation: CASSLTGFEQYF.

This clonotype was found a few times. The chain has TRBV27 and TRBJ2-7, with unresolved D. Per germline, CDR1 MNHEY and CDR2 SMNVEV (reference sequence). Trimming removed 8 bases at V and 2 bases at J, with 16 bases between. The CDR3 extends over 14 amino acids. CDR3 nucleotides: TGTGCCAGCGTAGACACCGTCCCCCCCTACGAGCAGTACTTC. It translates to CASVDTVPPYEQYF.

The chain joins TRBV7-6 to TRBJ1-1; D is possibly TRBD1 (6 bases). The germline gives CDR1 SGHVS, CDR2 FNYEAQ. This CDR3 is built from 15 residues. The germline V and J ends were trimmed by 11 bases and 1 base, with 20 bases remaining between them. Written as DNA, the CDR3 is TGTGCCTTGTCCAAAGAAACAGGGCAGAACACTGAAGCTTTCTTT. This sequence encodes CALSKETGQNTEAFF.